The T cell receptor (beta chain) under discussion was sequenced for a study of vaccination effects on CD4 cells after COVID-19. Overall study: All study participants received two doses of BNT162b2 or mRNA-1273 vaccine.

Overall study results and limits: Healthy vaccinees had only 1 of 255 vaccine-induced clones cross-react with common cold coronaviruses.

Germline CDR1 and CDR2: SNHLY and FYNNEI. With 11 bases clipped from V and 0 bases from J, the junction kept 4 bases outside the gene matches. The CDR3 covers 13 residues. Remarks on this clone: What it binds is unknown.

Antigen-specific CD4+ T cell clonotypes were called by their expansion after viral peptide-pool culture in ViraFEST. CD4+ T cell isolation took place after 10 days of culture. Neither prior SARS-CoV-2 infection nor positive nucleocapsid antibodies were present in the vaccine recipients. They grew a few million PBMC in each well, adding about 10 IU/ml IL-2 and 8.5 to 10 ug/ml peptides. At days 3 and 7, half of the medium was exchanged for IL-2 medium. Assay: immunoSEQ multiplex PCR; the TCRdb copy retains only in-frame clones and omits some. The table has over 55,000 clones, about 71% seen once. This chain connects TRBV2 to TRBJ2-3, with 8 bases that match TRBD2. The sequence was obtained from a human donor who received a COVID-19 vaccine. The sample here was CD4+ T cells from PBMCs cultured with HCoV-OC43 spike peptides, taken before COVID-19 vaccination. Subset in this sample: HCoV-OC43 spike overlapping peptide pool stimulation. This CDR3 is CARTSGSTDTQYF. CDR3 nucleotides: TGTGCCCGCACTAGCGGAAGCACAGATACGCAGTATTTT.